The 20 T cell receptor beta chains presented below share a single source sample, sequenced in a study of OX40 agonist ivuxolimab in advanced cancers. Assay: immunoSEQ multiplex PCR; the TCRdb copy retains only in-frame clones and omits some. The data hold roughly 80,000 clones, with over 75% observed a single time. Source: CD4+ or CD8+ T cells sorted from blood, taken in a trial of the OX40 agonist ivuxolimab. Receptors originate from an adult with an advanced solid tumor such as melanoma, head and neck, liver or kidney cancer.

The chain has TRBV28 and TRBJ2-7; 8 bases match TRBD1. Looked up from germline, CDR1 is MDHEN and CDR2 is SYDVKM. This CDR3 has 15 residues. Germline trimming cut 6 bases from V and 3 bases from J; bases unmatched to any gene: 10. DNA for the CDR3: TGTGCCAGCAGCCTCGGACAGGGACGCGACTACGAGCAGTACTTC. Translated, it gives CASSLGQGRDYEQYF.

The rearrangement uses TRBV19 and TRBJ1-1; D is perhaps TRBD1 (5 bases). This CDR3 spans 13 amino acids. The germline CDR1 and CDR2 sequences are LNHDA and SQIVND (reference sequence). The ends were cut back, 4 bases at V and 4 bases at J, with 10 bases in the middle. The CDR3 DNA sequence: TGTGCCAGTAGTACCCCCCAGGGCACTGAAGCTTTCTTT. This sequence encodes CASSTPQGTEAFF.

The CDR3 bases are TGTGCCTGGAGTGGCTGGGCAGCGGGGGAAGACGGGAGAAATGAGCAGTTCTTC. Amino acids: CAWSGWAAGEDGRNEQFF. The chain carries TRBV30 and TRBJ2-1, with 8 bases aligning to TRBD2. The CDR3 loop spans 18 amino acids. Trimming cost V 1 base and J 7 bases; bases outside gene matches: 18. CDR1 is GTSNPN and CDR2 is SVGIG in the germline V gene (reference sequence).

The chain uses TRBV10-1 and TRBJ1-5; TRBD1 might be the D (5 bases). This CDR3 has 16 amino acids. The germline CDR1 and CDR2 sequences are WNHNN and SYGVQD (reference sequence). Trimming removed 3 bases at V and 4 bases at J, with 16 bases between. The CDR3 coding sequence is TGCGCCAGCAGTGAATTCGGGACGGGTGAAAATCAGCCCCAGCATTTT. The encoded protein is CASSEFGTGENQPQHF.

The count of this clone is one. The chain employs TRBV7-2 and TRBJ1-6, with TRBD1 as a possible D gene (5 bases). Germline V gene lookup returns CDR1 SGHTA and CDR2 FQGNSA. V lost 4 bases and J 3 bases, leaving 10 bases between the germline ends. CDR3 length: 15 amino acids. CDR3: CASSYQTDYNSPLHF. CDR3 bases: TGTGCCAGCAGCTACCAGACAGACTATAATTCACCCCTCCACTTT.

This clone has a handful of counts. The rearrangement links TRBV20-1 to TRBJ2-1; tentatively, D is TRBD1 or TRBD2 (5 bases each). The CDR3 contains 11 residues. CDR1 and CDR2 from the germline V gene are DFQATT and SNEGSKA (reference sequence). V lost 6 bases to trimming and J lost 6 bases, with 9 bases between them. The CDR3 DNA reads as TGCAGTGCGCTGGGACGCAATGAGCAGTTCTTC. The encoded protein is CSALGRNEQFF.

The rearrangement joins TRBV20-1 to TRBJ1-2; D is perhaps TRBD1 (6 bases). The CDR3 loop spans 11 amino acids. The germline V gene has CDR1 DFQATT and CDR2 SNEGSKA (reference sequence). V was clipped by 5 bases and J by 2 bases, with 6 bases between them. The CDR3 DNA follows: TGCAGTGCTGACAGGAACTATGGCTACACCTTC. Translating gives CSADRNYGYTF.

The rearrangement joins TRBV6-5 to TRBJ2-7; TRBD1 is a possible D gene (5 bases). Trimming took 6 bases from V and 1 from J, leaving 7 bases between them. Germline V lookup: CDR1 MNHEY, CDR2 SVGAGI. The CDR3 runs 12 residues. This CDR3 reads CASRTASYEQYF. DNA of the CDR3: TGTGCCAGCAGGACAGCTTCCTACGAGCAGTACTTC.

The chain recombines TRBV11-2 with TRBJ1-2; D is unclear. The V gene lost 4 bases and the J gene lost 4 bases, with 25 bases spanning the gap. CDR1 is SGHAT, CDR2 FQNNGV, per germline. This CDR3 comprises 18 residues. Here the CDR3 reads CASSSDLGRKGGSYGYTF. The CDR3 DNA reads TGTGCCAGCAGCTCGGACCTCGGGCGGAAAGGAGGTAGCTATGGCTACACCTTC.

The rearrangement links TRBV6-6 to TRBJ1-4; tentatively, D is TRBD1 (5 bases). Between the trimmed V and J ends, which lost 4 bases and 1 base, there was a span of 10 bases. The germline gives CDR1 MNHNY, CDR2 SVGAGI (reference sequence). The CDR3 loop spans 15 amino acids. CDR3 loop: CASSSDRRTNEKLFF. The CDR3 nucleotides are TGTGCCAGCAGTTCCGACAGAAGAACTAATGAAAAACTGTTTTTT.

The J gene is TRBJ2-3, the V gene TRBV5-4; TRBD1 matches at 7 bases. The germline CDR1 and CDR2 sequences are SGHNT and YYREEE (reference sequence). V shed 3 bases and J 2 bases; nucleotides not matched to a gene: 9. There are 16 residues in the CDR3. The CDR3 region is CASSSLTGAYTDTQYF. The CDR3 DNA sequence: TGTGCCAGCAGCTCTCTAACAGGGGCTTACACAGATACGCAGTATTTT.

The rearrangement uses TRBV28 and TRBJ1-5; D is possibly TRBD1 (5 bases). V was pared by 7 bases and J by 3 bases, with 19 bases between. The CDR3 covers 16 residues. Germline V gene sequence: CDR1 MDHEN, CDR2 SYDVKM. In DNA, the CDR3 is TGTGCCAGCACCCCCGGGGTGACAGTATTCAATCAGCCCCAGCATTTT. Translation: CASTPGVTVFNQPQHF.

The chain is built from TRBV6-5 and TRBJ1-1, with TRBD1 matching over 7 bases. The CDR3 extends over 14 amino acids. The germline CDR1 and CDR2 sequences are MNHEY and SVGAGI. V lost 3 bases and J lost 4; bases outside the gene matches: 5. CDR3 DNA: TGTGCCAGCAGTTATTCGACAGGGATCACTGAAGCTTTCTTT. Translated: CASSYSTGITEAFF.

As for this clone: An end of the junction does not agree with germline; a read error may underlie this. V usage is TRBV4-3 and J usage is TRBJ2-3; 9 bases line up with TRBD2. Germline CDR1 is LGHNA and CDR2 is YSLEER. This CDR3 is 15 amino acids long. CDR3 protein: CASSQSAGGGVPRDF. The CDR3 nucleotides read TGCGCCAGCAGCCAATCAGCAGGCGGGGGGGTCCCCAGGGATTTT.

V gene TRBV7-2 combines with J gene TRBJ1-2, with D possibly being TRBD1 (5 bases). Looked up from germline, CDR1 is SGHTA and CDR2 is FQGNSA. CDR3 length: 14 amino acids. V was clipped by 2 bases and J by 1 base, with 8 bases between them. CDR3 protein: CASSLSQGNYGYTF. CDR3 DNA: TGTGCCAGCAGCTTATCCCAGGGTAACTATGGCTACACCTTC.

The rearrangement links TRBV10-3 to TRBJ2-1; D possibly matches TRBD1 or TRBD2 (6 bases each). The CDR3 consists of 18 residues. CDR1 and CDR2 (germline): ENHRY, SYGVKD. Between the trimmed V and J ends, which lost 0 bases and 8 bases, there was a span of 23 bases. CDR3 protein: CAISESSGAQGTPYEQFF. The CDR3 DNA sequence: TGTGCCATCAGTGAGTCGAGTGGGGCGCAGGGGACTCCCTATGAGCAGTTCTTC.

The CDR3 loop reads CASSTVNTEAFF. In nucleotides, the CDR3 is TGTGCCAGCAGTACTGTGAACACTGAAGCTTTCTTT. The V gene is TRBV6-1, the J gene TRBJ1-1; D is uncertain. V was trimmed by 5 bases and J by 0 bases, leaving 4 bases between them. Germline CDR1 MNHNS, CDR2 SASEGT. The CDR3 is 12 residues long.

This clone was seen only once. V and J are TRBV6-5 and TRBJ1-3; possible D gene TRBD1, 5 bases. Germline-derived CDR1 and CDR2 are MNHEY and SVGAGI. Trimming took 6 bases from V and 0 from J, leaving 12 bases between them. This CDR3 comprises 15 residues. CDR3 protein: CASSPTASSGNTIYF. In nucleotides, the CDR3 is TGTGCCAGCAGCCCGACAGCTAGCTCTGGAAACACCATATATTTT.

The genes are TRBV27 and TRBJ2-3; weak D call: TRBD2 (6 bases). Germline values: CDR1 MNHEY, CDR2 SMNVEV (reference sequence). This CDR3 contains 13 residues. The germline V and J ends were trimmed by 7 bases and 2 bases, with 10 bases remaining between them. For the CDR3, the DNA is TGTGCCAGCACCGGGGGTCACACAGATACGCAGTATTTT. This gives the protein CASTGGHTDTQYF.

The chain has TRBV5-1 and TRBJ1-2, with TRBD1 identical over 8 bases. This CDR3 region has 14 residues. The germline gives CDR1 SGHRS, CDR2 YFSETQ. After removal of 4 bases from V and 4 bases from J, the junction contained 6 bases not matched to a gene. The CDR3 nucleotides read TGCGCCAGCAGCGGACAGGGTTTCGGCTATGGCTACACCTTC. It codes for CASSGQGFGYGYTF.